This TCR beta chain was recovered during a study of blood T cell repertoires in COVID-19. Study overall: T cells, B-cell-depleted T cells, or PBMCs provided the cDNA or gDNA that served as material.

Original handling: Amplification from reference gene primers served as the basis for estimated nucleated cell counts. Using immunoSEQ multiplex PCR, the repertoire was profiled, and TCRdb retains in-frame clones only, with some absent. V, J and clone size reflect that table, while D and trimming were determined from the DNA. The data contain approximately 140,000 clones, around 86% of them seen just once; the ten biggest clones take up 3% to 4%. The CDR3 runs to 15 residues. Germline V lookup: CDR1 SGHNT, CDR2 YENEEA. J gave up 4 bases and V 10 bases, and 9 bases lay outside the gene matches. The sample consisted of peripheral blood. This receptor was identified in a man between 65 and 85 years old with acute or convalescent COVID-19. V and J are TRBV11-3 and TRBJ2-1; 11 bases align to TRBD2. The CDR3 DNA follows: TGTGCCACCGGGACTAGCGGACCGTCATACAATGAGCAGTTCTTC. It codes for CATGTSGPSYNEQFF.